These 21 T cell receptor beta chains were sequenced from one sample in a study of T cell responses to AZD1222 COVID-19 vaccine. The assay was immunoSEQ multiplex PCR, and TCRdb's table has in-frame clones only and misses some. Among about 140,000 clones listed, 92% were seen once. The sample consisted of peripheral blood, taken on day 0 of AZD1222 vaccination. All receptors derive from an adult in good health.

As concerns this clone: One junction end disagrees with the germline gene, perhaps due to a read error. V usage is TRBV7-8 and J usage is TRBJ2-5, with a possible D match to TRBD2 (6 bases). The CDR3 is 12 amino acids. In germline, CDR1 is SGHVS, CDR2 FQNEAQ. CDR3 sequence (DNA): TGTGCCAGCAGCTTAGGGGGGGAGATCCAGTACTTC. As protein: CASSLGGEIQYF.

This clone appeared a single time. The chain combines TRBV7-2 with TRBJ2-7; D is perhaps TRBD2 (5 bases). V shed 4 bases and J shed 1 base, with 14 bases lying between them. Germline V CDR1 and CDR2: SGHTA, FQGNSA. The CDR3 consists of 15 residues. Here the CDR3 DNA reads TGTGCCAGCAGCTCCGGAGGTAGGCGGTCCTACGAGCAGTACTTC. Translating gives CASSSGGRRSYEQYF.

J is TRBJ2-7 and V is TRBV7-2; no firm D call. The CDR3 is made up of 15 amino acids. V was cut by 3 bases and J by 0 bases, with 12 bases left in between. Germline loops: CDR1 SGHTA, CDR2 FQGNSA. The chain's CDR3 is CASSFPELSSYEQYF. CDR3 coding DNA: TGTGCCAGCAGCTTCCCCGAGCTCAGCTCCTACGAGCAGTACTTC. Using reference TRBV7-2 and TRBJ2-7 for the parts outside the CDR3, the full variable domain is GAGVSQSPSNKVTEKGKDVELRCDPISGHTALYWYRQSLGQGLEFLIYFQGNSAPDKSGLPSDRFSAERTGGSVSTLTIQRTQQEDSAVYLCASSFPELSSYEQYFGPGTRLTVT.

The chain is built from TRBV27 and TRBJ1-2, with D tentatively TRBD1 (6 bases). The CDR3 is 14 residues long. V dropped 6 bases and J dropped 4 bases, with 15 bases sitting between them. Germline loops: CDR1 MNHEY, CDR2 SMNVEV (reference sequence). The CDR3 DNA reads TGTGCCAGCAGAGACCTCGGGGGGCTCTATGGCTACACCTTC. Its translation: CASRDLGGLYGYTF.

The V and J genes are TRBV7-3 and TRBJ2-1; 10 bases align to TRBD2. CDR1 and CDR2 (germline): SGHTA, FQGTGA. Unmatched junction bases numbered 7, after V lost 4 bases and J lost 4 bases. CDR3 length equals 16 residues. DNA of the CDR3: TGTGCCAGCAGCTCCTTAGGACTAGCGGCTTACAATGAGCAGTTCTTC. Translating gives CASSSLGLAAYNEQFF.

The V gene is TRBV5-1, the J gene TRBJ2-1; D possibly corresponds to TRBD1 (6 bases). Trimming removed 0 bases from V and 0 bases from J, with 10 bases in between. This CDR3 region has 16 residues. Germline CDR1 and CDR2: SGHRS and YFSETQ. The CDR3 here is CASSLEGVPSYNEQFF. Written as DNA, the CDR3 is TGCGCCAGCAGCTTGGAGGGGGTCCCCTCCTACAATGAGCAGTTCTTC.

About this clone: Other DNA variants within this sample encode the same CDR3. The genes are TRBV19 and TRBJ2-1; D might be TRBD1 (5 bases). V lost 3 bases and J 9 bases, leaving 9 bases between the germline ends. The CDR3 sequence is 12 residues long. Germline assignment: CDR1 LNHDA and CDR2 SQIVND (reference sequence). CDR3 amino acids: CASSIRGGEQFF. The CDR3 DNA follows: TGTGCCAGTAGTATTAGGGGCGGTGAGCAGTTCTTC.

The chain joins TRBV6-5 to TRBJ1-6; D ambiguous. The CDR3 runs to 15 residues. Germline loops: CDR1 MNHEY, CDR2 SVGAGI. Deletions cut 2 bases from V and 3 bases from J, with 8 bases between. In DNA, the CDR3 is TGTGCCAGCAGTTACCTCGGGCACTATAATTCACCCCTCCACTTT. Its translation: CASSYLGHYNSPLHF.

This clone was seen just once. The rearrangement uses TRBV2 and TRBJ2-2; tentatively, D is TRBD2 (7 bases). CDR1 and CDR2 from the germline V gene are SNHLY and FYNNEI. The germline V and J ends were trimmed by 6 bases and 3 bases, with 11 bases remaining between them. This CDR3 has 14 amino acids. The CDR3 DNA is TGTGCCAGCAGAGGGGGAGGGTACACCGGGGAGCTGTTTTTT. Residues: CASRGGGYTGELFF.

The rearrangement uses TRBV9 and TRBJ2-2; TRBD2 aligns across 9 bases. V lost 0 bases, J lost 0 bases, and 3 bases stayed unmatched. Germline V gives CDR1 SGDLS, CDR2 YYNGEE. The CDR3 totals 17 residues. The CDR3 DNA is TGTGCCAGCAGCGTAGTCGGCGGGAGGGCGAACACCGGGGAGCTGTTTTTT. This gives the protein CASSVVGGRANTGELFF.

The rearrangement joins TRBV6-5 to TRBJ2-2; D is unresolved. Germline values: CDR1 MNHEY, CDR2 SVGAGI. The ends were cut back, 6 bases at V and 9 bases at J, with 8 bases in the middle. The CDR3 length is 11 residues. The CDR3, as DNA: TGTGCCAGCAGCCCCGACAGGGAGCTGTTTTTT. Protein sequence: CASSPDRELFF.

This chain joins TRBV20-1 and TRBJ2-3; D gene uncertain. The CDR3 length is 11 residues. The germline V gene encodes CDR1 DFQATT and CDR2 SNEGSKA (reference sequence). The V gene lost 5 bases and the J gene lost 4 bases, with 7 bases spanning the gap. The DNA for the CDR3 is TGCAGTGCTTCCATTTCAGATACGCAGTATTTT. It yields the protein CSASISDTQYF.

CDR3 sequence (DNA): TGCGCCAGCACGGAAGCTGGAGCCCCGGGGGAGACCCAGTACTTC. The encoded protein is CASTEAGAPGETQYF. The chain is built from TRBV5-1 and TRBJ2-5; a possible D gene is TRBD2 (5 bases). CDR1 SGHRS and CDR2 YFSETQ come from the germline V gene. There are 15 residues in the CDR3. Deletions cut 6 bases from V and 5 bases from J, with 20 bases between.

This rearrangement joins TRBV5-1 to TRBJ1-2; tentatively, D is TRBD1 (6 bases). The CDR3 extends over 16 amino acids. Trimming pared 3 bases from V and 4 bases from J, leaving 19 bases between. CDR1 SGHRS and CDR2 YFSETQ come from the germline V gene. DNA of the CDR3: TGCGCCAGCAGCTCATTTTTACGGGACAATGCCTATGGCTACACCTTC. It encodes CASSSFLRDNAYGYTF.

The chain links TRBV7-8 to TRBJ1-2; TRBD1 agrees at 9 bases. V was clipped by 1 base and J by 5 bases; unmatched bases: 2. The CDR3 has 14 amino acids. Germline V gives CDR1 SGHVS, CDR2 FQNEAQ. CDR3 sequence reads: CASSLGTGEYGYTF. For the CDR3, the DNA is TGTGCCAGCAGCTTAGGGACAGGGGAATATGGCTACACCTTC. The variable domain in full, with the rest retrieved from reference TRBV7-8 and TRBJ1-2, is GAGVSQSPRYKVAKRGQDVALRCDPISGHVSLFWYQQALGQGPEFLTYFQNEAQLDKSGLPSDRFFAERPEGSVSTLKIQRTQQEDSAVYLCASSLGTGEYGYTFGSGTRLTVV.

The chain recombines TRBV3-1 (or the pseudogene TRBV3-2) with TRBJ1-2, with D perhaps TRBD1 (6 bases). V lost 3 bases and J 2 bases, leaving 19 bases between the germline ends. This CDR3 is 17 amino acids long. From germline, CDR1 is LGHDT and CDR2 YNNKEL (reference sequence). The CDR3 DNA reads TGTGCCAGCAGCCACCTACTTCAGGGGAAGTCCAACTATGGCTACACCTTC. Translation: CASSHLLQGKSNYGYTF.

This sequence joins TRBV18 and TRBJ2-3; D is uncertain. CDR1 is KGHSH and CDR2 is LQKENI in the germline V gene. Trimming cost V 1 base and J 11 bases, with 19 bases left between them. This CDR3 is 15 amino acids long. The CDR3 protein is CASSPLPTTPFEQYF. CDR3 DNA: TGTGCCAGCTCACCACTCCCCACGACACCTTTTGAGCAGTATTTT.

The V and J genes are TRBV12-5 and TRBJ2-3; D is uncertain. The germline gives CDR1 LGHNT, CDR2 FRNRAP. The V end lost 6 bases, the J end lost 0 bases, and 34 bases lay between the germline ends. The CDR3 has 22 amino acids. In DNA form, the CDR3 reads TGTGCTAGTGGGTCAGTTTTGGTTTCCCCAGGCCTCCTAATAGCAAGCACAGATACGCAGTATTTT. It is translated as CASGSVLVSPGLLIASTDTQYF.

J is TRBJ2-1 and V is TRBV19; D is tentatively TRBD1 or TRBD2 (5 bases each). The V and J ends lost 5 bases and 7 bases respectively, with 12 bases between them. Germline V gene lookup returns CDR1 LNHDA and CDR2 SQIVND (reference sequence). The CDR3 has 13 residues. This chain's CDR3 is CASSDRGRNEQFF. The CDR3, as DNA: TGTGCCAGTAGTGATCGGGGCCGGAATGAGCAGTTCTTC.

The chain is built from TRBV27 and TRBJ1-4; TRBD1 matches 10 bases. CDR1 and CDR2 from the germline V gene are MNHEY and SMNVEV (reference sequence). This CDR3 is 14 amino acids long. V was pared by 8 bases and J by 8 bases, with 8 bases of the junction left unmatched. CDR3 nucleotide sequence: TGTGCCAGCCGCCTCAAGACAGGGGGCGAAAAACTGTTTTTT. Its protein is CASRLKTGGEKLFF.

The CDR3 DNA follows: TGTGCCAGCAGTTCCAGACAGGCCTACGAGCAGTACTTC. This encodes CASSSRQAYEQYF. The V gene is TRBV27, the J gene TRBJ2-7; possible D gene TRBD1, 6 bases. In germline, CDR1 is MNHEY, CDR2 SMNVEV (reference sequence). The CDR3 contains 13 residues. Trimming took off 4 bases at V and 2 bases at J, with 9 bases between the two ends.